This TCR beta chain comes out of a study of regulatory T cells in long-lasting Graves disease. Assembly of TCR beta libraries relied on iRepertoire HTBI primers together with Arm-PCR of CDR3 regions. Using its own MiXCR run on the multiplex PCR reads, TCRdb lists one record per CDR3 protein. The sample lists around 400,000 distinct CDR3 sequences, around a sixth occurring once. V lost 0 bases and J lost 3, with 9 bases in between. Germline V gene sequence: CDR1 SGHRS, CDR2 YFSETQ. The CDR3 consists of 14 residues. Time point indicated: newly diagnosed GD, antithyroid drugs for less than 3 months. PBMC-extracted RNA yielded the TCR library.

Sequenced material: peripheral blood mononuclear cells (PBMCs), taken at new diagnosis, from a patient treated with antithyroid drugs. This chain links TRBV5-1 with TRBJ2-5; D unresolved. The receptor comes from a female donor with Graves disease. DNA for the CDR3: TGCGCCAGCAGCTTGGTGGCAACTAAAGAGACCCAGTACTTC. This translates into CASSLVATKETQYF.